The clone carrying this T cell receptor (beta chain) was seen a few times. Its antigen is still unknown. This entry is derived from a study of T cells in localized non-small cell lung cancer. Study-wide findings and caveats: Adjacent lung was found to contain a median approximately 50 of the top 100 tumor clones.

Looked up from germline, CDR1 is LNHDA and CDR2 is SQIVND (reference sequence). The junction had 9 bases not matched to a gene; V was cut back by 7 bases and J by 5 bases. The CDR3 consists of 15 residues. The data were produced by immunoSEQ multiplex PCR, yet TCRdb's version contains in-frame clones alone and is incomplete. The table includes around 3,500 clones, around 40% detected once. Here the sequenced sample was lung tumor tissue, taken before any cancer treatment. The chain combines TRBV19 with TRBJ1-5; the match to TRBD1 covers 9 bases. The clonotype comes from a male donor aged 60 or over with stage I lung adenocarcinoma. The CDR3: CASTTGTGSYQPQHF. As DNA, the CDR3 is TGTGCCAGTACAACCGGGACAGGGTCCTATCAGCCCCAGCATTTT.